This TCR beta chain was captured by sequencing in a study of blood T cell repertoires in COVID-19. Whole-study context: Samples taken during acute and convalescent COVID-19 were collected in the United States, Italy and Spain. The analysed material was cDNA or gDNA that came from T cells, B-cell-depleted T cells, or PBMCs.

In the source study's methods: Quantification of nucleated cells was approximated via reference gene primer amplification. Clones were sequenced by immunoSEQ multiplex PCR, and TCRdb holds only the in-frame ones, with some missing. For V, J and clone size, that table is used; D and trimming come from the DNA. The data hold 100,000 to 110,000 clones, with roughly 85% observed a single time. Germline V lookup: CDR1 LNHDA, CDR2 SQIVND (reference sequence). V was clipped by 10 bases and J by 0 bases, with 12 bases between them. The CDR3 runs 14 residues. The specimen sequenced was peripheral blood. The chain links TRBV19 to TRBJ1-4; D is possibly TRBD1 (5 bases). The TCR sequence derives from a woman between 65 and 79 years old with acute or convalescent COVID-19. For the CDR3, the DNA is TGTGCCACTAGGGGAGGGGCAACTAATGAAAAACTGTTTTTT. Translated, it gives CATRGGATNEKLFF.